The sequence of this T cell receptor (beta chain) was determined in a study of somatic mutations in cytotoxic T cells in rheumatoid arthritis. Study in general: Collection of patient blood (over 26 ml EDTA) took place right after diagnosis, before any treatment.

The assay was immunoSEQ multiplex PCR, and TCRdb's table has in-frame clones only and misses some. The sample lists about 19,000 clones, about 81% seen once, with about 14% in the top ten. CDR1 is MNHEY and CDR2 is SMNVEV in the germline V gene (reference sequence). Trimming pared 5 bases from V and 3 bases from J, leaving 11 bases between. CDR3 length: 13 amino acids. The specimen sequenced was CD8+ T cells sorted from blood. The receptor's source is an adult with rheumatoid arthritis. V usage is TRBV27 and J usage is TRBJ2-7; D is possibly TRBD1 (6 bases). The CDR3 protein is CASSPGQNYEQYF. The CDR3 region has the DNA TGTGCCAGCAGTCCCGGACAGAACTACGAGCAGTACTTC.